The sample holds many counts of the clone carrying this T cell receptor (beta chain). Its antigen is unidentified. The CDR3 extends over 14 amino acids. Trimming took off 1 base at V and 0 bases at J, with 7 bases between the two ends. Germline assignment: CDR1 SGHAT and CDR2 FQDESV (reference sequence). These data come from a study of T cells after yellow fever vaccination. Study results and caveats: Few clonotypes appeared in both CD4 and CD8 compartments. A large majority of primary-vaccination clones showed up again after the booster (about 96% CD4, 85% to 90% CD8). Bulk-population clonotypes that are abundant could appear as contaminants in FACS-sorted repertoires.

UMIs and a universal primer site were added when TCR cDNA was made by 5'RACE template switching. TCRdb re-analysed the 5' RACE reads in MiXCR, keeping a single row per CDR3 protein. This table holds approximately 110,000 distinct CDR3 sequences, around 7.4% found once. The material was CD4+ T cells sorted from PBMCs, obtained around 10 days after the first yellow fever vaccination. The rearrangement uses TRBV11-1 and TRBJ2-7; no clear D gene. The clonotype comes from a man aged 18 to 29 who received the YFV17D yellow fever vaccine. This CDR3 reads CASSLGGLSYEQYV. Here the CDR3 DNA reads TGTGCCAGCAGCTTAGGGGGTCTCTCCTACGAGCAGTACGTC.